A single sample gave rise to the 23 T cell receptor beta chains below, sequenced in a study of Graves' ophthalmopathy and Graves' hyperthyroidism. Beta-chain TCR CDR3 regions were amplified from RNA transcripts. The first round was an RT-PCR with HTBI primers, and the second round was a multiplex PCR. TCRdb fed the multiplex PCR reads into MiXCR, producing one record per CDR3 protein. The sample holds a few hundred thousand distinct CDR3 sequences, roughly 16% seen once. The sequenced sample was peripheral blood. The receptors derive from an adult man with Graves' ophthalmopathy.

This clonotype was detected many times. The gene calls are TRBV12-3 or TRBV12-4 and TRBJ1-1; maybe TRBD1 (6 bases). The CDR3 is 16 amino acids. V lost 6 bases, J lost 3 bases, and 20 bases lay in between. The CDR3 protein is CASRQVHRGADTEAFF. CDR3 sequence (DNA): TGTGCCAGCAGACAAGTACATCGGGGGGCGGACACTGAAGCTTTCTTT.

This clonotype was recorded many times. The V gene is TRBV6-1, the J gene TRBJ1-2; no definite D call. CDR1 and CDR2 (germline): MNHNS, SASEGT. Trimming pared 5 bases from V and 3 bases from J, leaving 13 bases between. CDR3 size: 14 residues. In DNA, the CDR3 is TGTGCCAGCAGTCAGGCTCCCGTGGACTATGGCTACACCTTC. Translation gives CASSQAPVDYGYTF.

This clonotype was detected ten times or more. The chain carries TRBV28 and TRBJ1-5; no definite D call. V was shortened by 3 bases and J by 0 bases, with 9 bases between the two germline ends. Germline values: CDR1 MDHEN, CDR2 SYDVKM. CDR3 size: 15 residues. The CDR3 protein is CASSFGSNSNQPQHF. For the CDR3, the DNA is TGTGCCAGCAGTTTTGGCTCTAATAGCAATCAGCCCCAGCATTTT.

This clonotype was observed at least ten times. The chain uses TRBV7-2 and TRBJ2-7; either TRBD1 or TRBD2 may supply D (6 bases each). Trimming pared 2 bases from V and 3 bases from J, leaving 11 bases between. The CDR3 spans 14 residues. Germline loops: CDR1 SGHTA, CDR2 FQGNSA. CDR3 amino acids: CASSLPGGSYEQYF. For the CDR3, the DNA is TGTGCCAGCAGCTTACCCGGGGGCAGCTACGAGCAGTACTTC.

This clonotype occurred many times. CDR3 sequence (DNA): TGTGCCAGCAGTGACCCTTGGACAGGGGCTCAGCCCCAGCATTTT. Its protein is CASSDPWTGAQPQHF. The chain couples TRBV6-1 to TRBJ1-5; 9 bases align to TRBD1. CDR1 and CDR2 from the germline V gene are MNHNS and SASEGT. The CDR3 totals 15 residues. With 3 bases clipped from V and 6 bases from J, the junction kept 6 bases outside the gene matches.

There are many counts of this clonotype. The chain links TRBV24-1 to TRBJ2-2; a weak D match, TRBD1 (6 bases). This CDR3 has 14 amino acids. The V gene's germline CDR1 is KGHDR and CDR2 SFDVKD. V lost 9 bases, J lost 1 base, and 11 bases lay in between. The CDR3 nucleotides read TGTGCCACCGAGAAGACAGGGAACACCGGGGAGCTGTTTTTT. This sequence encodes CATEKTGNTGELFF.

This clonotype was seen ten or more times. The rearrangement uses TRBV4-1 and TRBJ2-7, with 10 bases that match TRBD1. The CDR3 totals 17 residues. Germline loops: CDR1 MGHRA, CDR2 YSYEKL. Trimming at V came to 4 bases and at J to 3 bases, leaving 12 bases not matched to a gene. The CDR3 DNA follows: TGCGCCAGCAGCCGCAAGCCCGGGGGGACAGGGGACTACGAGCAGTACTTC. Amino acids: CASSRKPGGTGDYEQYF.

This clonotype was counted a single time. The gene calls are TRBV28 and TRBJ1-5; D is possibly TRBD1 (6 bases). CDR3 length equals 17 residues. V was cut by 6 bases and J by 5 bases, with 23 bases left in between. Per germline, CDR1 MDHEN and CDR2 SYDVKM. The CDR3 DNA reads TGTGCCAGCAGCCGGGACACAGGAGAGGGGGTCGATCAGCCCCAGCATTTT. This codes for CASSRDTGEGVDQPQHF.

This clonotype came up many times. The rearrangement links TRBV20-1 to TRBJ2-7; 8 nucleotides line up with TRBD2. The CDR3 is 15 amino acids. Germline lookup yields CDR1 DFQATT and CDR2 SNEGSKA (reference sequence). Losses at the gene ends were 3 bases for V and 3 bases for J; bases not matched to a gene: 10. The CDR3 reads CSASRFGGEIYEQYF. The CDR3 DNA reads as TGCAGTGCTAGTCGATTCGGGGGGGAGATCTACGAGCAGTACTTC.

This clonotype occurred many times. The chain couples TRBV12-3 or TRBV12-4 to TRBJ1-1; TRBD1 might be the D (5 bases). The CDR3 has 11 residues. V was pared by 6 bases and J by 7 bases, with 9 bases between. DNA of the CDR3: TGTGCCAGCAGCGGCAGGGATGAAGCTTTCTTT. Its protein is CASSGRDEAFF.

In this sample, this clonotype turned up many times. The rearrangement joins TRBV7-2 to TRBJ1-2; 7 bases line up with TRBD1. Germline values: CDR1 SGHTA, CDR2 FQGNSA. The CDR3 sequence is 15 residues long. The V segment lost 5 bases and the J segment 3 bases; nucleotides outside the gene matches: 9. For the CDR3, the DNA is TGTGCCAGCAGCCCCCGGACAGGCCCAGACTATGGCTACACCTTC. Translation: CASSPRTGPDYGYTF.

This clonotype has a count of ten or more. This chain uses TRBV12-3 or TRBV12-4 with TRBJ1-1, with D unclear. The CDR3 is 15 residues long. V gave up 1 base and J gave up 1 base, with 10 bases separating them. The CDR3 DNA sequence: TGTGCCAGCAGTTTAGGGCTCGGCAGGAACACTGAAGCTTTCTTT. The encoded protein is CASSLGLGRNTEAFF.

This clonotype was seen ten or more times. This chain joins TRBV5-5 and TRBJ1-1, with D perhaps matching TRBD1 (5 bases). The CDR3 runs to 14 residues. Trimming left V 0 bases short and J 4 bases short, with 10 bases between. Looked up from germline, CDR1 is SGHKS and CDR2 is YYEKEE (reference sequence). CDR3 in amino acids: CASSLGPQGTEAFF. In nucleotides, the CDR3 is TGTGCCAGCAGCTTGGGACCCCAGGGCACTGAAGCTTTCTTT. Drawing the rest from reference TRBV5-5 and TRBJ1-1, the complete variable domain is DAGVTQSPTHLIKTRGQQVTLRCSPISGHKSVSWYQQVLGQGPQFIFQYYEKEERGRGNFPDRFSARQFPNYSSELNVNALLLGDSALYLCASSLGPQGTEAFFGQGTRLTVV.

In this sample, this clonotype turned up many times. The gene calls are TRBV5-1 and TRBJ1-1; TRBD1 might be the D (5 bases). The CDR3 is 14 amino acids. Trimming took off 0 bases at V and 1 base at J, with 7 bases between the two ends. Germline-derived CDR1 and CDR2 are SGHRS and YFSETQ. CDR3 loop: CASSLDRGNTEAFF. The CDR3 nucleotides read TGCGCCAGCAGCTTGGATAGGGGGAACACTGAAGCTTTCTTT.

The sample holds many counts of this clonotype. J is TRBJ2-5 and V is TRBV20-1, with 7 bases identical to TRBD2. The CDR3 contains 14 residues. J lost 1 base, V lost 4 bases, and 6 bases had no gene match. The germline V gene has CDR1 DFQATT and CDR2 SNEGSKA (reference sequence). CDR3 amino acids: CSAKGEGSQETQYF. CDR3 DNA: TGCAGTGCTAAAGGGGAGGGGTCCCAAGAGACCCAGTACTTC.

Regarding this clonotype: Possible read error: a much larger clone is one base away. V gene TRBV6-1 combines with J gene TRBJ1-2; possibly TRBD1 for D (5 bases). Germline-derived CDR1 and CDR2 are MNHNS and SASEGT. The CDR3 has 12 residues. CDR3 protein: CASKPGSYGYIF. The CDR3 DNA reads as TGTGCCAGCAAGCCAGGGTCCTATGGCTACATCTTC.

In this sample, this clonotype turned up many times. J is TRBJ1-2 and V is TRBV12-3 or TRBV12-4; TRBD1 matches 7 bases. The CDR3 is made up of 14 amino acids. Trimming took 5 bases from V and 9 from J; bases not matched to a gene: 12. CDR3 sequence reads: CASSATGRHVSYTF. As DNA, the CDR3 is TGTGCCAGCAGTGCGACAGGGCGGCACGTGAGCTACACCTTC.

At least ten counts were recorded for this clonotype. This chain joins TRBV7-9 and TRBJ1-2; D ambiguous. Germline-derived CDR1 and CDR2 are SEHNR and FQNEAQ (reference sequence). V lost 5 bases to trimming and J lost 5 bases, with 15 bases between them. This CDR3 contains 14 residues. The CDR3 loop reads CASSHPGLLYGYTF. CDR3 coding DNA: TGTGCCAGCAGCCATCCAGGACTTTTGTATGGCTACACCTTC.

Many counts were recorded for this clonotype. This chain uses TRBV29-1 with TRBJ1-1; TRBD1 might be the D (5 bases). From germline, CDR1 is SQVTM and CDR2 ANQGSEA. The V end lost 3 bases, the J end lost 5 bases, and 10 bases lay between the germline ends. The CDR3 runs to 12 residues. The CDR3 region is CSVDAGRTEAFF. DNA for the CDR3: TGCAGCGTTGATGCAGGGAGGACTGAAGCTTTCTTT.

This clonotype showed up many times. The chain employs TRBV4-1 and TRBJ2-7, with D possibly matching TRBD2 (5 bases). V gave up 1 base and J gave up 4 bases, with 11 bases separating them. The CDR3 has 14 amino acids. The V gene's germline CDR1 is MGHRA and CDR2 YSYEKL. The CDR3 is CASSQAGSGYEQYF. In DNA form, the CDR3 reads TGCGCCAGCAGCCAAGCGGGATCGGGATACGAGCAGTACTTC.

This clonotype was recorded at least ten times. CDR3 residues: CASSKVAGSNTGELFF. The CDR3 coding sequence is TGTGCCAGCAGCAAAGTAGCGGGATCTAACACCGGGGAGCTGTTTTTT. V is TRBV11-2 and J is TRBJ2-2; 8 nucleotides align to TRBD2. This CDR3 has 16 residues. The germline V gene has CDR1 SGHAT and CDR2 FQNNGV. Trimming cost V 5 bases and J 2 bases; bases outside gene matches: 7.

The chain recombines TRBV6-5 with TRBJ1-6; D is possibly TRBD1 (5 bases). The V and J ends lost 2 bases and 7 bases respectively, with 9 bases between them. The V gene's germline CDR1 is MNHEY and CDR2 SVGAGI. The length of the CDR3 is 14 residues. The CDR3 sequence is CASSYETDNSPLHF. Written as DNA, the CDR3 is TGTGCCAGCAGTTACGAGACAGACAATTCACCCCTCCACTTT.

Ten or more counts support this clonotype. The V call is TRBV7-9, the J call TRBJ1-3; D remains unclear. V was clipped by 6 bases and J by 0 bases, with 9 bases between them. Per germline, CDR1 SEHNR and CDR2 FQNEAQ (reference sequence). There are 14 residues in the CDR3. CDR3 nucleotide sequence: TGTGCCAGCAGGGACGGGAGCTCTGGAAACACCATATATTTT. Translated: CASRDGSSGNTIYF. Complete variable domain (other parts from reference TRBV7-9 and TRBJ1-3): DTGVSQNPRHKITKRGQNVTFRCDPISEHNRLYWYRQTLGQGPEFLTYFQNEAQLEKSRLLSDRFSAERPKGSFSTLEIQRTEQGDSAMYLCASRDGSSGNTIYFGEGSWLTVV.